This T cell receptor (beta chain) was documented in a study of cytotoxic CD8 clonotypes in ibrutinib-treated CLL. Study conclusions and caveats: Clonality went higher at ibrutinib response and then dropped back toward baseline at progression. Public clonotypes were uncommon and contracted or stayed stable on treatment.

On this clone: Antigen unknown.

The V end was cut by 2 bases, the J end by 6 bases, with 20 bases between. Germline CDR1 reads SEHNR; CDR2 reads FQNEAQ (reference sequence). The CDR3 extends over 17 amino acids. TCRdb's copy holds only in-frame clones and misses some; the assay was immunoSEQ multiplex PCR. This sample has 70,000 to 80,000 clones, with approximately 80% found just once. This TCR derives from a human donor with chronic lymphocytic leukemia. Sample: PBMCs, taken at disease progression, from a patient treated with ibrutinib. The V call is TRBV7-9, the J call TRBJ2-1, with D possibly TRBD2 on 5 matching bases. DNA for the CDR3: TGTGCCAGCAGCTTAAGGCGGAGGCCTAGCCTCCCCAATGAGCAGTTCTTC. This sequence encodes CASSLRRRPSLPNEQFF.